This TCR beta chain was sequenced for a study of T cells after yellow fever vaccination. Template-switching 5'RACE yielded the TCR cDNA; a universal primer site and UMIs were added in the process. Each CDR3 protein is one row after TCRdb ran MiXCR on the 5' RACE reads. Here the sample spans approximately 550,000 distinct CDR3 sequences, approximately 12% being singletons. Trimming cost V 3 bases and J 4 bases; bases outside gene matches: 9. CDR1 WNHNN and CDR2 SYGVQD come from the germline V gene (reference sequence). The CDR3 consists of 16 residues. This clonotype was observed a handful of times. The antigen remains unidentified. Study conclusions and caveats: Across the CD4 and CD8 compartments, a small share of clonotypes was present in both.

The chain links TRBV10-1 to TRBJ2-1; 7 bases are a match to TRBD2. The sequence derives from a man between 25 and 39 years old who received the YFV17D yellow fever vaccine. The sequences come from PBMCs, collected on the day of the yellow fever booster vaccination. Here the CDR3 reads CASSDWASGQYNEQFF. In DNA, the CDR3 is TGCGCCAGCAGTGACTGGGCTAGCGGACAATACAATGAGCAGTTCTTC.